A single sample gave rise to the 2 T cell receptor beta chains below, sequenced in a study of T-cell reconstitution after alpha-beta-depleted transplantation in children. Preparing the TCRbeta library involved the use of unique molecular identifiers. Via MiXCR, TCRdb re-called the PCR reads, giving one row per CDR3 protein. Altogether 450,000 to 600,000 distinct CDR3 sequences are present, 10% to 15% being singletons, with the ten largest covering roughly 2.3%. The material was PBMCs, mostly from graft donor cells, obtained 360 days after TCRalphabeta/CD19-depleted stem cell transplant. The receptors originated from a male patient aged 10 to 17 who had a stem cell transplant for acute myeloid leukemia, so the T cells may come from the graft donor.

This clonotype was seen only a few times. V and J are TRBV12-3 or TRBV12-4 and TRBJ2-7; 13 positions match TRBD2. The trim removed 4 bases at V and 1 base at J, leaving 7 bases unmatched. This CDR3 is built from 17 residues. CDR3 protein: CASSSRTSGRRSYEQYF. The CDR3 region has the DNA TGTGCCAGCAGTTCGCGGACTAGCGGGAGAAGGTCCTACGAGCAGTACTTC.

J is TRBJ2-3 and V is TRBV7-2, with 7 bases identical to TRBD2. CDR1 and CDR2 from the germline V gene are SGHTA and FQGNSA. V dropped 0 bases and J dropped 4; count of bases not matched to a gene: 7. The CDR3 has 16 residues. CDR3 bases: TGTGCCAGCAGCTTAGCGCTGTGGGGAGGGGCAGATACGCAGTATTTT. Residues: CASSLALWGGADTQYF.